The 22 T cell receptor beta chains below come from one sample, sequenced in a study of cytomegalovirus exposure and HLA in healthy donors listed by TCRdb under 2017. Library creation used the immunoSEQ multiplex PCR assay. For the multiplex PCR, a mixture combining 60 forward primers for TCR Vbeta segments and 13 reverse primers for TCR Jbeta segments was used. Not all clones reach the TCRdb copy of this immuneACCESS table, which keeps in-frame sequences only. Checked studies attribute under half of the gap to unresolved V genes and leave the rest unexplained. Recorded for this sample are 120,000 or so clones; about 10% of them occurred a single time. The ten largest make up around 5% of the sample. Specimen: PBMCs. All receptors come from a woman under 30 in good health and CMV-seropositive.

This clone was found a few times. The rearrangement links TRBV5-1 to TRBJ2-2; D possibly corresponds to TRBD2 (6 bases). Deletions cut 3 bases from V and 3 bases from J, with 12 bases between. The CDR3 has 15 amino acids. The V gene's germline CDR1 is SGHRS and CDR2 YFSETQ. The CDR3 nucleotides read TGCGCCAGCAGCTGGCGGGACGGGTACACCGGGGAGCTGTTTTTT. It is translated as CASSWRDGYTGELFF.

The gene calls are TRBV29-1 and TRBJ2-1; D unclear. Germline CDR1 is SQVTM and CDR2 is ANQGSEA. The CDR3 sequence is 16 residues long. The V end lost 5 bases, the J end lost 4 bases, and 21 bases lay between the germline ends. The CDR3 coding sequence is TGCAGCGTTTTATTCCCCTCGGTTATAATATACAATGAGCAGTTCTTC. Its translation: CSVLFPSVIIYNEQFF.

This clone was seen a few times. The rearrangement uses TRBV28 and TRBJ2-5, with 9 bases lining up with TRBD2. The CDR3 sequence is 20 residues long. The V gene end was trimmed by 6 bases and the J gene end by 2 bases; junction bases not matched to a gene: 22. CDR1 is MDHEN, CDR2 SYDVKM, per germline. The CDR3 loop reads CASSHPRTGVAGVLQETQYF. DNA for the CDR3: TGTGCCAGCAGCCATCCTAGGACGGGGGTAGCGGGGGTCTTACAAGAGACCCAGTACTTC.

This clone was picked up a small number of times. This sequence joins TRBV5-1 and TRBJ1-6, with TRBD1 as a possible D gene (5 bases). The V end lost 8 bases, the J end lost 0 bases, and 33 bases lay between the germline ends. Germline lookup yields CDR1 SGHRS and CDR2 YFSETQ. The CDR3 runs 22 residues. CDR3 nucleotide sequence: TGCGCCAGTCCTTCTATCACCCCAACAGGCCCCGAGCTCGGCTCCTATAATTCACCCCTCCACTTT. Protein sequence: CASPSITPTGPELGSYNSPLHF.

This clone was seen more than once but under ten times. V is TRBV30 and J is TRBJ1-2; D possibly corresponds to TRBD1 (5 bases). Germline V gene data show CDR1 as GTSNPN and CDR2 as SVGIG (reference sequence). Trimming stripped 3 bases from V and 4 bases from J, with 18 bases between. The CDR3 spans 15 residues. Here the CDR3 reads CAWSRGARDFYGYTF. In DNA, the CDR3 is TGTGCCTGGAGCCGCGGCGCCAGGGACTTCTATGGCTACACCTTC.

This chain connects TRBV9 to TRBJ2-3; TRBD1 aligns across 8 bases. The CDR3 loop spans 15 amino acids. CDR1 and CDR2 (germline): SGDLS, YYNGEE. After removal of 5 bases from V and 3 bases from J, the junction contained 8 bases not matched to a gene. The CDR3 loop is CASSQRQGSTDTQYF. The CDR3 DNA sequence: TGTGCCAGCAGTCAAAGACAGGGGAGTACAGATACGCAGTATTTT.

V and J are TRBV30 and TRBJ2-2; maybe TRBD2 (7 bases). Trimming removed 2 bases at V and 5 bases at J, with 21 bases between. Germline CDR1 reads GTSNPN; CDR2 reads SVGIG (reference sequence). The CDR3 extends over 17 amino acids. The CDR3 coding sequence is TGTGCCTGGAGTCTCCCCGGGGGAGGGGGGGGTACCGGGGAGCTGTTTTTT. Translating it yields CAWSLPGGGGGTGELFF.

V gene TRBV29-1 combines with J gene TRBJ1-1; TRBD1 matches 10 bases. Germline CDR1 SQVTM, CDR2 ANQGSEA. The J segment lost 7 bases and the V segment lost 3 bases, leaving 14 bases of the junction unmatched. The CDR3 has 16 amino acids. As DNA, the CDR3 is TGCAGCGTTGATGGCTTGGTGACAGGGGGCCGTGGTGAAGCTTTCTTT. This gives the protein CSVDGLVTGGRGEAFF.

This clone was counted only a few times. This chain joins TRBV5-1 and TRBJ2-1, with a tentative D call TRBD1 (5 bases). Germline CDR1 is SGHRS and CDR2 is YFSETQ. The V and J ends lost 4 bases and 0 bases respectively, with 14 bases between them. The CDR3 runs 16 residues. The CDR3 DNA follows: TGCGCCAGCAGCACCTCGAGACAGAGCTCCTACAATGAGCAGTTCTTC. Translated, it gives CASSTSRQSSYNEQFF.

J is TRBJ2-2 and V is TRBV14; 15 bases align to TRBD2. The CDR3 runs to 20 residues. Germline values: CDR1 SGHDN, CDR2 FVKESK. V lost 5 bases to trimming and J lost 2 bases; unmatched junction nucleotides: 12. CDR3 loop: CASSNRPPGLAGGNTGELFF. CDR3 coding DNA: TGTGCCAGCAGCAACCGACCCCCGGGACTAGCGGGAGGAAACACCGGGGAGCTGTTTTTT.

The CDR3 reads CASSFEREYEQYF. DNA for the CDR3: TGCGCCAGCAGCTTTGAGCGGGAGTACGAGCAGTACTTC. The chain uses TRBV5-1 and TRBJ2-7; TRBD2 agrees at 8 bases. J was trimmed by 4 bases and V by 2 bases; bases with no gene match: 2. Germline V gene sequence: CDR1 SGHRS, CDR2 YFSETQ. This CDR3 is 13 amino acids long.

This chain uses TRBV5-6 with TRBJ1-3; D not certain. The J call may be in error: the DNA end matches TRBJ2-2 better. This CDR3 is built from 13 residues. The germline V gene has CDR1 SGHDT and CDR2 YYEEEE. The CDR3 sequence is CASSFGYPGELFF. In DNA, the CDR3 is TGTGCCAGCAGCTTTGGGTACCCCGGGGAGCTGTTTTTT.

The V gene is TRBV25-1, the J gene TRBJ2-1; D unclear. The CDR3 contains 11 residues. Trimming left V 7 bases short and J 15 bases short, with 16 bases between. Germline lookup yields CDR1 MGHDK and CDR2 SYGVNS. CDR3 amino acids: CASIEEAVAFF. Written as DNA, the CDR3 is TGTGCCAGCATCGAGGAAGCAGTTGCGTTCTTC.

As concerns this clone: No conserved phenylalanine or tryptophan is present at the end of the CDR3, so a read error is the likely explanation. No DNA is shown, since the ends of the CDR3 on it are uncertain; the CDR3 is the one TCRdb lists. This chain links TRBV5-6 with TRBJ2-7; TRBD2, as called in the table, went unchecked against the DNA. Germline V CDR1 and CDR2: SGHDT, YYEEEE. A total of 12 residues make up the CDR3, ends included. This CDR3 is CASSLGAGSRRL.

The chain combines TRBV7-2 with TRBJ2-1; 8 bases line up with TRBD2. In germline, CDR1 is SGHTA, CDR2 FQGNSA. V gave up 7 bases and J gave up 7 bases; unmatched junction bases: 9. This CDR3 region has 14 residues. The CDR3 DNA sequence: TGTGCCAGCAAAGCAGCGGGAGTAATGAATGAGCAGTTCTTC. Translated: CASKAAGVMNEQFF.

CDR3: CASSVADPRYGYTF. As DNA, the CDR3 is TGTGCCAGCAGCGTAGCTGACCCGAGGTATGGCTACACCTTC. V usage is TRBV9 and J usage is TRBJ1-2; D gene uncertain. V was clipped by 0 bases and J by 5 bases, with 11 bases between them. Germline assignment: CDR1 SGDLS and CDR2 YYNGEE. This CDR3 has 14 residues.

This clone was counted a few times. This chain links TRBV25-1 with TRBJ1-2; TRBD1 matches at 7 bases. Per the germline V gene, CDR1 is MGHDK and CDR2 is SYGVNS. V shed 7 bases, J shed 6 bases, and the junction held 20 bases outside the gene matches. The CDR3 has 17 residues. CDR3 in DNA: TGTGCCAGCACCCGAGAGGGAGAGGGGGCCTGGGGAGATGGCTACACCTTC. Translation: CASTREGEGAWGDGYTF.

The gene calls are TRBV27 and TRBJ1-5; 7 bases align to TRBD1. This CDR3 spans 15 amino acids. The trim removed 3 bases at V and 2 bases at J, leaving 4 bases unmatched. Looked up from germline, CDR1 is MNHEY and CDR2 is SMNVEV (reference sequence). CDR3 in amino acids: CASSLGTGGNQPQHF. The CDR3 coding sequence is TGTGCCAGCAGTTTGGGAACAGGGGGCAATCAGCCCCAGCATTTT.

In this sample, this clone turned up a few times. The chain couples TRBV6-1 to TRBJ1-2; 9 nucleotides align to TRBD1. The junction had 0 bases not matched to a gene; V was cut back by 0 bases and J by 4 bases. Germline V gene sequence: CDR1 MNHNS, CDR2 SASEGT. The CDR3 is made up of 14 amino acids. The CDR3 region has the DNA TGTGCCAGCAGTGAAGCACAGGGGGCCTATGGCTACACCTTC. It codes for CASSEAQGAYGYTF.

This clone appeared a few times. The chain is built from TRBV6-6 and TRBJ1-1, with D hard to call. The germline V gene encodes CDR1 MNHNY and CDR2 SVGAGI (reference sequence). The CDR3 runs 15 residues. V lost 2 bases to trimming and J lost 7 bases, with 17 bases between them. DNA of the CDR3: TGTGCCAGCAGTTACCCCGAAGTCGGGTCTATTGAAGCTTTCTTT. Its protein product is CASSYPEVGSIEAFF.

The V and J genes are TRBV7-8 and TRBJ2-1; TRBD2 might be the D (5 bases). CDR1 and CDR2 (germline): SGHVS, FQNEAQ. Trimming shortened V by 4 bases and J by 2 bases, and 15 bases separated the two germline ends. The CDR3 is 16 amino acids. The CDR3: CASSSNSGPPYNEQFF. CDR3 nucleotides: TGTGCCAGCAGCTCCAACAGCGGACCCCCCTACAATGAGCAGTTCTTC. The entire variable domain, with the rest obtained from reference TRBV7-8 and TRBJ2-1, is as follows: GAGVSQSPRYKVAKRGQDVALRCDPISGHVSLFWYQQALGQGPEFLTYFQNEAQLDKSGLPSDRFFAERPEGSVSTLKIQRTQQEDSAVYLCASSSNSGPPYNEQFFGPGTRLTVL.

This clone was seen more than once but under ten times. The chain couples TRBV14 to TRBJ2-7, with a tentative D call TRBD1 (6 bases). CDR1 and CDR2 (germline): SGHDN, FVKESK. V was shortened by 4 bases and J by 2 bases, with 18 bases between the two germline ends. The CDR3 runs to 16 residues. CDR3 DNA: TGTGCCAGCAGCCTAGCCTTCCGGGACACTCCCTACGAGCAGTACTTC. Encoded protein: CASSLAFRDTPYEQYF.